Below are 27 T cell receptor beta chains sequenced from a single sample in a study of T cell repertoires in cytomegalovirus infection. TCRdb passed the reads through MiXCR, listing each CDR3 protein once. Found here are hundreds of thousands of distinct CDR3 sequences, about 28% of them singletons; the top ten hold 15% to 20%. These TCRs are of unknown antigen specificity. Sequences were derived from cultured PBMCs, sampled from culture after CMV antigen stimulation. Receptor source: a human donor in good health (CMV status not recorded). Some clones in this sample may be carry-over from other donors' samples.

V and J are TRBV18 and TRBJ2-7; either TRBD1 or TRBD2 may supply D (5 bases each). The CDR3 length is 15 residues. Germline CDR1 reads KGHSH; CDR2 reads LQKENI. Trimming removed 3 bases at V and 4 bases at J, with 16 bases between. Here the CDR3 reads CASSPGKGEGYEQYF. The CDR3 nucleotides are TGTGCCAGCTCACCCGGTAAGGGAGAGGGGTACGAGCAGTACTTC.

The chain couples TRBV18 to TRBJ2-1, with 7 bases fitting TRBD2. The CDR3 length is 15 residues. Losses at the gene ends were 0 bases for V and 8 bases for J; bases not matched to a gene: 7. Germline V gene lookup returns CDR1 KGHSH and CDR2 LQKENI. CDR3 DNA: TGTGCCAGCTCACCACCGTCAGCGGGGTTTCATGAGCAGTTCTTC. Its translation is CASSPPSAGFHEQFF.

This clonotype has just a few counts. The chain joins TRBV5-1 to TRBJ2-7, with TRBD1 matching 9 bases. CDR3 length: 13 residues. With 4 bases clipped from V and 6 bases from J, the junction kept 5 bases outside the gene matches. Germline V CDR1 and CDR2: SGHRS, YFSETQ. CDR3 nucleotide sequence: TGCGCCAGCAGCCCCCAGGACAGGGGCGAGCAGTACTTC. It specifies CASSPQDRGEQYF.

This clonotype has more than one count but fewer than ten. The chain is built from TRBV2 and TRBJ2-7; 9 bases align to TRBD1. J lost 6 bases, V lost 8 bases, and 8 bases had no gene match. Germline loops: CDR1 SNHLY, CDR2 FYNNEI. The CDR3 has 13 residues. Here the CDR3 DNA reads TGTGCCAGCGACTTTACAGGGGGCGGCGAGCAGTACTTC. This codes for CASDFTGGGEQYF.

The chain has TRBV7-6 and TRBJ1-3; D may be TRBD1 (5 bases). Germline V gene sequence: CDR1 SGHVS, CDR2 FNYEAQ. Between the trimmed V and J ends, which lost 0 bases and 4 bases, there was a span of 13 bases. The CDR3 has 16 amino acids. CDR3: CASSLAGGEGGNTIYF. The CDR3 coding sequence is TGTGCCAGCAGCTTAGCCGGCGGAGAGGGGGGAAACACCATATATTTT.

Note on this clonotype: The germline gene is not matched at one end of the junction; a read error may be the cause. The chain couples TRBV2 to TRBJ2-7; 10 nucleotides align to TRBD1. Germline V lookup: CDR1 SNHLY, CDR2 FYNNEI. The CDR3 has 10 residues. The CDR3 loop reads CASSAGTGDF. In nucleotides, the CDR3 is TGTGCCAGCAGCGCCGGGACAGGGGACTTC.

A few counts support this clonotype. The chain has TRBV28 and TRBJ2-5; 12 positions match TRBD2. The germline V gene encodes CDR1 MDHEN and CDR2 SYDVKM. The ends lost 4 bases at V and 5 bases at J; junction bases unmatched: 11. The CDR3 is 17 residues long. CDR3 region: CASSSSRLAGVGETQYF. CDR3 coding DNA: TGTGCCAGCAGTTCCTCCCGACTAGCGGGAGTGGGGGAGACCCAGTACTTC.

The J gene is TRBJ2-7, the V gene TRBV7-9; no clear D. V lost 2 bases, J lost 3 bases, and 5 bases lay in between. Germline V CDR1 and CDR2: SEHNR, FQNEAQ (reference sequence). This CDR3 is built from 12 residues. This CDR3 is CASSLRIYEQYF. The CDR3 region has the DNA TGTGCCAGCAGCTTAAGGATCTACGAGCAGTACTTC.

This clonotype showed up just a few times. This sequence joins TRBV25-1 and TRBJ1-6, with a possible D match to TRBD1 (5 bases). Germline lookup yields CDR1 MGHDK and CDR2 SYGVNS. V was cut by 8 bases and J by 7 bases, with 15 bases left in between. The length of the CDR3 is 14 residues. Here the CDR3 DNA reads TGTGCCAGCGCGGGGGGGACCGAAAATTCACCCCTCCACTTT. The encoded protein is CASAGGTENSPLHF.

In its sample, this clonotype was seen once. J is TRBJ2-7 and V is TRBV20-1; 8 bases agree with TRBD2. This CDR3 has 14 residues. The junction had 10 bases not matched to a gene; V was cut back by 4 bases and J by 5 bases. Per the germline V gene, CDR1 is DFQATT and CDR2 is SNEGSKA (reference sequence). Here the CDR3 reads CSAKTGGPGDEQYF. The CDR3 DNA reads TGCAGTGCTAAGACGGGGGGGCCCGGAGACGAGCAGTACTTC.

This chain uses TRBV29-1 with TRBJ2-7; no firm D call. Germline V gives CDR1 SQVTM, CDR2 ANQGSEA. CDR3 length: 13 residues. The V end lost 2 bases, the J end lost 0 bases, and 8 bases lay between the germline ends. Written as DNA, the CDR3 is TGCAGCGTTGAACCAGGTAACTCCTACGAGCAGTACTTC. Encoded protein: CSVEPGNSYEQYF.

CDR3 coding DNA: TGTGCCAGCAGCTCCCAGGGGGGAGCGGATAGGGAGCAGTACTTC. This translates into CASSSQGGADREQYF. The genes are TRBV7-6 and TRBJ2-7; a possible D gene is TRBD1 (7 bases). V lost 4 bases and J 7 bases, leaving 20 bases between the germline ends. Germline CDR1 and CDR2: SGHVS and FNYEAQ. The CDR3 consists of 15 residues.

This clonotype appeared a few times. As DNA, the CDR3 is TGTGCCAGCAGCCTCGCGGCGGGAGGGACTCTCTACGAGCAGTACTTC. This gives the protein CASSLAAGGTLYEQYF. The J gene is TRBJ2-7, the V gene TRBV7-2; 9 bases agree with TRBD2. After removal of 5 bases from V and 3 bases from J, the junction contained 11 bases not matched to a gene. This CDR3 is 16 amino acids long. The germline V gene encodes CDR1 SGHTA and CDR2 FQGNSA.

Only a few counts were recorded for this clonotype. The CDR3 DNA is TGTGCCATCAGTGAGTCGGGGACGGTCTCTGGGGCCAACGTCCTGACTTTC. Translating it yields CAISESGTVSGANVLTF. The rearrangement uses TRBV10-3 and TRBJ2-6; either TRBD1 or TRBD2 may supply D (5 bases each). CDR1 is ENHRY, CDR2 SYGVKD, per germline. The length of the CDR3 is 17 residues. V shed 0 bases and J shed 0 bases, with 9 bases lying between them.

V gene TRBV28 combines with J gene TRBJ2-5; 10 bases are shared with TRBD1. The length of the CDR3 is 15 residues. From germline, CDR1 is MDHEN and CDR2 SYDVKM. V trimming: 7 bases; J trimming: 2 bases; junction bases outside the gene matches: 7. This chain's CDR3 is CASNSPGQGQETQYF. CDR3 nucleotide sequence: TGTGCCAGCAACTCACCGGGACAGGGGCAAGAGACCCAGTACTTC.

This clonotype was counted a single time. This chain uses TRBV12-3 or TRBV12-4 with TRBJ1-1; 8 bases fit TRBD1. CDR3 length equals 13 residues. With 7 bases clipped from V and 3 bases from J, the junction kept 4 bases outside the gene matches. As DNA, the CDR3 is TGTGCCAGCACCACGACAGGGGACACTGAAGCTTTCTTT. Amino acid sequence: CASTTTGDTEAFF.

The CDR3 region is CASSKGLAASYEQYF. In DNA, the CDR3 is TGTGCCAGCAGCAAGGGACTAGCGGCCTCCTACGAGCAGTACTTC. The genes are TRBV27 and TRBJ2-7; 11 bases align to TRBD2. The CDR3 is 15 amino acids. Germline loops: CDR1 MNHEY, CDR2 SMNVEV (reference sequence). Unmatched junction bases numbered 4, after V lost 6 bases and J lost 0 bases.

The chain carries TRBV7-8 and TRBJ1-6, with 8 bases aligning to TRBD1. Germline lookup yields CDR1 SGHVS and CDR2 FQNEAQ. The CDR3 runs 18 residues. J gave up 5 bases and V 2 bases, and 11 bases lay outside the gene matches. The CDR3 loop is CASSLIPRSTGDNSPLHF. The CDR3, as DNA: TGTGCCAGCAGCTTAATTCCCCGATCGACAGGGGATAATTCACCCCTCCACTTT. Filled out from reference TRBV7-8 and TRBJ1-6, the complete variable domain reads GAGVSQSPRYKVAKRGQDVALRCDPISGHVSLFWYQQALGQGPEFLTYFQNEAQLDKSGLPSDRFFAERPEGSVSTLKIQRTQQEDSAVYLCASSLIPRSTGDNSPLHFGNGTRLTVT.

This clonotype showed up many times. The CDR3 loop is CASSLDLNTQYF. The CDR3 nucleotides are TGTGCCAGCAGCTTAGATTTAAATACGCAGTATTTT. The chain couples TRBV7-2 to TRBJ2-3; D ambiguous. The length of the CDR3 is 12 residues. CDR1 is SGHTA, CDR2 FQGNSA, per germline. Trimming stripped 1 base from V and 7 bases from J, with 6 bases between.

This clonotype appeared a few times. The chain has TRBV7-9 and TRBJ2-1; D is unresolved. Trimming removed 4 bases from V and 6 bases from J, with 7 bases in between. This CDR3 has 12 amino acids. Germline CDR1 is SEHNR and CDR2 is FQNEAQ (reference sequence). CDR3 region: CASSSTINEQFF. Here the CDR3 DNA reads TGTGCCAGCAGCTCCACTATCAATGAGCAGTTCTTC.

This clonotype was counted only a few times. The chain recombines TRBV5-1 with TRBJ1-3, with D perhaps TRBD1 (6 bases). Germline CDR1 and CDR2: SGHRS and YFSETQ. The CDR3 sequence is 16 residues long. With 0 bases removed from V and 4 bases from J, the gap between germline ends came to 14 bases. CDR3 bases: TGCGCCAGCAGCTTGGACAGGGCCTCGTCCGGAAACACCATATATTTT. It specifies CASSLDRASSGNTIYF. Looking up the rest from reference TRBV5-1 and TRBJ1-3 gives the full variable domain: KAGVTQTPRYLIKTRGQQVTLSCSPISGHRSVSWYQQTPGQGLQFLFEYFSETQRNKGNFPGRFSGRQFSNSRSEMNVSTLELGDSALYLCASSLDRASSGNTIYFGEGSWLTVV.

V gene TRBV11-2 combines with J gene TRBJ2-5; tentatively, D is TRBD2 (5 bases). Germline values: CDR1 SGHAT, CDR2 FQNNGV. V lost 0 bases and J lost 4, with 12 bases in between. CDR3 length equals 15 residues. This CDR3 reads CASSLDGRGGETQYF. The CDR3 DNA reads as TGTGCCAGCAGCTTAGATGGTCGGGGTGGAGAGACCCAGTACTTC.

The chain has TRBV3-1 and TRBJ2-7; a weak D match, TRBD2 (6 bases). The CDR3 is 11 amino acids. The germline V and J ends were trimmed by 1 base and 9 bases, with 7 bases remaining between them. Germline lookup yields CDR1 LGHDT and CDR2 YNNKEL (reference sequence). The CDR3, as DNA: TGTGCCAGCAGCCAAGGGGGGGTGCAGTACTTC. Protein: CASSQGGVQYF.

This clonotype has just a few counts. V and J are TRBV5-1 and TRBJ1-1, with 7 bases lining up with TRBD1. The germline gives CDR1 SGHRS, CDR2 YFSETQ. After removal of 4 bases from V and 5 bases from J, the junction contained 8 bases not matched to a gene. CDR3 size: 14 residues. As DNA, the CDR3 is TGCGCCAGCAGCCAAACAGGGGAGGTGACTGAAGCTTTCTTT. Protein sequence: CASSQTGEVTEAFF.

V usage is TRBV10-3 and J usage is TRBJ1-4; 7 positions agree with TRBD1. Germline V lookup: CDR1 ENHRY, CDR2 SYGVKD. The length of the CDR3 is 16 residues. The ends lost 4 bases at V and 5 bases at J; junction bases unmatched: 10. CDR3 in DNA: TGTGCCATCAGTGTCGATCCGGGACAGTCGAATGAAAAACTGTTTTTT. It yields the protein CAISVDPGQSNEKLFF.

The chain uses TRBV10-2 and TRBJ2-7; 9 bases line up with TRBD2. Losses at the gene ends were 4 bases for V and 1 base for J; bases not matched to a gene: 5. Germline values: CDR1 WSHSY, CDR2 SAAADI. The CDR3 loop spans 15 amino acids. The CDR3 region has the DNA TGCGCCAGCAGTGTGGCGGGGGGGCAATCCTACGAGCAGTACTTC. Translating gives CASSVAGGQSYEQYF.

The chain recombines TRBV6-2 or TRBV6-3 with TRBJ1-1, with a weak D call TRBD1 (5 bases). This CDR3 contains 13 residues. Germline CDR1 reads MNHEY; CDR2 reads SVGEGT. Trimming left V 5 bases short and J 11 bases short, with 18 bases between. The CDR3 is CASSETGSTRAFF. CDR3 DNA: TGTGCCAGCAGTGAAACAGGTTCGACTCGGGCTTTCTTT.